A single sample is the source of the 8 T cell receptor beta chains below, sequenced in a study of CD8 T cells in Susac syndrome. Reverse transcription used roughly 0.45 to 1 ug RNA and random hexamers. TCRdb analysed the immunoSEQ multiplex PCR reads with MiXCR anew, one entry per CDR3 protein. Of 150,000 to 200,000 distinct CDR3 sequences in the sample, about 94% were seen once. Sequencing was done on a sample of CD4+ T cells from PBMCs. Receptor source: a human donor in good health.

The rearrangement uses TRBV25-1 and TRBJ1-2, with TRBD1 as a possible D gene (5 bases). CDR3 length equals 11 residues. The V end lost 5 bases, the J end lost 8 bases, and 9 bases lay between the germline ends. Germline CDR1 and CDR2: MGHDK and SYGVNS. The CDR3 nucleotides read TGTGCCAGCAGTAAGGGGTACGGCTACACCTTC. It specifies CASSKGYGYTF.

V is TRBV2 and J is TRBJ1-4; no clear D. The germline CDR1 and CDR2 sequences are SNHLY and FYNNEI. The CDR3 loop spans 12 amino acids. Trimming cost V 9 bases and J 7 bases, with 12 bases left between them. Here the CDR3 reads CARRSGSEKLFF. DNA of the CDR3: TGTGCCAGACGATCCGGGAGTGAAAAACTGTTTTTT. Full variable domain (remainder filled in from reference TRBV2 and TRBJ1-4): EPEVTQTPSHQVTQMGQEVILRCVPISNHLYFYWYRQILGQKVEFLVSFYNNEISEKSEIFDDQFSVERPDGSNFTLKIRSTKLEDSAMYFCARRSGSEKLFFGSGTQLSVL.

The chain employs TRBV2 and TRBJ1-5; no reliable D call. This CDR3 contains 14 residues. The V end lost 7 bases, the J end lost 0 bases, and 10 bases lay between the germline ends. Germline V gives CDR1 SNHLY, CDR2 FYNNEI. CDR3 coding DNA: TGTGCCAGCACGGAAACTTATAGCAATCAGCCCCAGCATTTT. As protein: CASTETYSNQPQHF.

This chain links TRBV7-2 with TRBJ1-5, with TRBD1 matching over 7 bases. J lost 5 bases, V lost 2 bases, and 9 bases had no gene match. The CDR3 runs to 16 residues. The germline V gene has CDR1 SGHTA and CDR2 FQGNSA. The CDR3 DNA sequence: TGTGCCAGCAGCTTATACGGCAGGGGGGGTGATCAGCCCCAGCATTTT. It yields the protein CASSLYGRGGDQPQHF. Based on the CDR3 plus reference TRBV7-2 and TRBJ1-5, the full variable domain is GAGVSQSPSNKVTEKGKDVELRCDPISGHTALYWYRQSLGQGLEFLIYFQGNSAPDKSGLPSDRFSAERTGGSVSTLTIQRTQQEDSAVYLCASSLYGRGGDQPQHFGDGTRLSIL.

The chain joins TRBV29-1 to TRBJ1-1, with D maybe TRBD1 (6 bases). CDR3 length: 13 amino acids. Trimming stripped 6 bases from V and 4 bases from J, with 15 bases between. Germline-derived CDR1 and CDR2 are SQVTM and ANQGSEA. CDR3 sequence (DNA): TGCAGCGTGACGGCTCAGGGGCGCACTGAAGCTTTCTTT. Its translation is CSVTAQGRTEAFF.

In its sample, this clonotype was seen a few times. The CDR3 is CATSRDSSPLHF. In nucleotides, the CDR3 is TGTGCCACCAGCAGAGATTCCTCACCCCTCCACTTT. This chain joins TRBV15 and TRBJ1-6; the D is unclear. The V gene lost 0 bases and the J gene lost 10 bases, with 4 bases spanning the gap. The V gene's germline CDR1 is LNHNV and CDR2 YYDKDF (reference sequence). The CDR3 totals 12 residues.

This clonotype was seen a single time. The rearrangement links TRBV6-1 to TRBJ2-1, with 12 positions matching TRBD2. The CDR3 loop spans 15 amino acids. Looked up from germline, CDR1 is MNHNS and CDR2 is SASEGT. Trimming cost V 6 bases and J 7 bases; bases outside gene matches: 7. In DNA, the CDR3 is TGTGCCAGCAGCATCGGACTAGCGGGGCGGAATGAGCAGTTCTTC. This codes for CASSIGLAGRNEQFF.

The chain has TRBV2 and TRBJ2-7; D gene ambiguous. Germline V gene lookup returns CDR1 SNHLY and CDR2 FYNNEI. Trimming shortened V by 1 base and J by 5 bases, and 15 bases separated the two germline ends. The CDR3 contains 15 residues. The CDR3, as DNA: TGTGCCAGCAGTGAAGTAGCTCCACTATACCACGAGCAGTACTTC. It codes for CASSEVAPLYHEQYF. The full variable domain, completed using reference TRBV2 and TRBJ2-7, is EPEVTQTPSHQVTQMGQEVILRCVPISNHLYFYWYRQILGQKVEFLVSFYNNEISEKSEIFDDQFSVERPDGSNFTLKIRSTKLEDSAMYFCASSEVAPLYHEQYFGPGTRLTVT.